One and the same sample provided the 24 T cell receptor beta chains below, sequenced in a study of beta chain features in type 1 diabetes. Study-wide points: TCRB CDR3s from Type 1 diabetes patients were moderately but significantly shorter in all four CD4+ subsets.

Isolated RNA was reverse transcribed in full, so expressed TCRB transcripts were sequenced. Some clones are missing from TCRdb's copy, which holds only in-frame ones; the method was immunoSEQ multiplex PCR. Of roughly 700,000 clones detected, around an eighth appear once; the ten largest clones hold about 0.02%. No antigen has been identified for these receptors. The sample comprised naive CD4+ T cells from blood. These receptors were collected from a man younger than 35 with type 1 diabetes.

The rearrangement links TRBV15 to TRBJ1-2, with D hard to call. V was trimmed by 5 bases and J by 4 bases, leaving 14 bases between them. The germline CDR1 and CDR2 sequences are LNHNV and YYDKDF (reference sequence). The CDR3 length is 14 residues. DNA for the CDR3: TGTGCCACCAGCCGGTCCTCTAATTCCTATGGCTACACCTTC. The encoded protein is CATSRSSNSYGYTF.

V and J are TRBV30 and TRBJ2-1, with D unresolved. CDR1 and CDR2 from the germline V gene are GTSNPN and SVGIG (reference sequence). V shed 2 bases and J shed 10 bases, with 12 bases lying between them. The CDR3 length is 12 residues. The CDR3 bases are TGTGCCTGGAGTAACATCCCCAGAGAGCAGTTCTTC. Translating gives CAWSNIPREQFF.

This chain joins TRBV1 and TRBJ2-7. TRBV1 is a documented pseudogene. The CDR3 is 11 residues long. CDR3 sequence reads: CTSSHHHEQYF. The CDR3 DNA reads as TGCACCAGCAGCCACCACCACGAGCAGTACTTC.

V gene TRBV29-1 combines with J gene TRBJ1-1; 7 nucleotides line up with TRBD1. Per germline, CDR1 SQVTM and CDR2 ANQGSEA. The CDR3 contains 15 residues. Trimming took 7 bases from V and 1 from J; bases not matched to a gene: 12. In DNA form, the CDR3 reads TGCAGCGCAGACAGGGCGCAGGGCTGGAACACTGAAGCTTTCTTT. It codes for CSADRAQGWNTEAFF.

This clone has more than one count but fewer than ten. The chain employs TRBV27 and TRBJ2-2; D gene uncertain. From germline, CDR1 is MNHEY and CDR2 SMNVEV (reference sequence). The CDR3 has 13 residues. The ends were cut back, 6 bases at V and 2 bases at J, with 7 bases in the middle. The DNA for the CDR3 is TGTGCCAGCAGACACCCAAACACCGGGGAGCTGTTTTTT. This codes for CASRHPNTGELFF.

The V call is TRBV5-1, the J call TRBJ2-5; unclear D gene. The CDR3 consists of 12 residues. Germline CDR1 is SGHRS and CDR2 is YFSETQ. V was trimmed by 0 bases and J by 4 bases, leaving 4 bases between them. In nucleotides, the CDR3 is TGCGCCAGCAGCTTGGCCCCAGAGACCCAGTACTTC. It specifies CASSLAPETQYF.

This clone was observed a handful of times. The sample has other DNA sequences that encode this CDR3 too. V gene TRBV2 combines with J gene TRBJ1-1; tentatively, D is TRBD1 (5 bases). Germline loops: CDR1 SNHLY, CDR2 FYNNEI. The length of the CDR3 is 13 residues. V was cut by 3 bases and J by 2 bases, with 7 bases left in between. CDR3 nucleotide sequence: TGTGCCAGCAGTGACCAGGGTAACACTGAAGCTTTCTTT. Translating gives CASSDQGNTEAFF.

This clone was observed a few times. The rearrangement uses TRBV6-6 and TRBJ2-4, with 7 bases identical to TRBD2. Germline CDR1 MNHNY, CDR2 SVGAGI (reference sequence). The CDR3 contains 14 residues. J lost 6 bases, V lost 7 bases, and 9 bases had no gene match. CDR3 sequence reads: CASTDTGGLNIQYF. CDR3 nucleotides: TGTGCCAGCACCGACACGGGGGGATTAAACATTCAGTACTTC.

The chain carries TRBV6-5 and TRBJ2-4, with a tentative D call TRBD1 (6 bases). Germline V gene lookup returns CDR1 MNHEY and CDR2 SVGAGI. The length of the CDR3 is 13 residues. Trimming took 4 bases from V and 7 from J, leaving 11 bases between them. The CDR3 here is CASSLTTGNIQYF. The CDR3 bases are TGTGCCAGCAGTTTAACCACAGGGAACATTCAGTACTTC.

The V gene is TRBV15, the J gene TRBJ2-1; a possible D gene is TRBD1 (7 bases). CDR3 length equals 15 residues. With 0 bases removed from V and 7 bases from J, the gap between germline ends came to 13 bases. Germline values: CDR1 LNHNV, CDR2 YYDKDF (reference sequence). This CDR3 is CATSRDAGGWNEQFF. The CDR3 DNA reads as TGTGCCACCAGCAGAGATGCAGGGGGGTGGAATGAGCAGTTCTTC.

V usage is TRBV30 and J usage is TRBJ1-1, with D possibly matching TRBD1 (5 bases). This CDR3 is built from 14 residues. Germline V gene sequence: CDR1 GTSNPN, CDR2 SVGIG (reference sequence). Trimming took 2 bases from V and 1 from J, leaving 11 bases between them. The DNA for the CDR3 is TGTGCCTGGAGTAGAGGTGGGGGGAACACTGAAGCTTTCTTT. Translation gives CAWSRGGGNTEAFF. Full variable domain (missing parts from reference TRBV30 and TRBJ1-1): SQTIHQWPATLVQPVGSPLSLECTVEGTSNPNLYWYRQAAGRGLQLLFYSVGIGQISSEVPQNLSASRPQDRQFILSSKKLLLSDSGFYLCAWSRGGGNTEAFFGQGTRLTVV.

The rearrangement uses TRBV27 and TRBJ2-1; D is unclear. CDR1 is MNHEY and CDR2 is SMNVEV in the germline V gene (reference sequence). The CDR3 length is 15 residues. The ends were cut back, 2 bases at V and 1 base at J, with 9 bases in the middle. CDR3 protein: CASSLGRASYNEQFF. CDR3 nucleotide sequence: TGTGCCAGCAGTTTAGGTAGGGCGTCCTACAATGAGCAGTTCTTC.

This clone was picked up a small number of times. The rearrangement joins TRBV4-1 to TRBJ2-1; D is possibly TRBD1 (5 bases). The V gene lost 2 bases and the J gene lost 8 bases, with 13 bases spanning the gap. The CDR3 covers 14 residues. Germline CDR1 reads MGHRA; CDR2 reads YSYEKL. The CDR3 reads CASSQNQGLDEQFF. The CDR3 coding sequence is TGCGCCAGCAGCCAAAACCAGGGCTTAGATGAGCAGTTCTTC.

This clone showed up just a few times. This sequence joins TRBV6-5 and TRBJ1-1; the D is unclear. Germline V gene lookup returns CDR1 MNHEY and CDR2 SVGAGI. There are 13 residues in the CDR3. V lost 5 bases and J 4 bases, leaving 11 bases between the germline ends. This CDR3 is CASSPEYSTEAFF. For the CDR3, the DNA is TGTGCCAGCAGTCCAGAGTACAGCACTGAAGCTTTCTTT.

This clone was detected only a few times. V and J are TRBV30 and TRBJ2-5, with TRBD2 matching 13 bases. V shed 1 base, J shed 3 bases, and the junction held 8 bases outside the gene matches. CDR3 length: 17 residues. CDR1 is GTSNPN, CDR2 SVGIG, per germline (reference sequence). The CDR3 DNA reads as TGTGCCTGGAGTGAGAGCCAACTAGCGGGGGGGAAAGAGACCCAGTACTTC. Residues: CAWSESQLAGGKETQYF.

This clone was seen a handful of times. The rearrangement joins TRBV4-1 to TRBJ1-6; 7 bases line up with TRBD1. The V and J ends lost 5 bases and 14 bases, in that order; junction bases with no gene match: 9. CDR1 MGHRA and CDR2 YSYEKL come from the germline V gene. The CDR3 contains 13 residues. CDR3 loop: CASSEADRRTLHF. The CDR3 DNA is TGCGCCAGCAGCGAAGCGGACAGGAGGACCCTCCACTTT.

This clone was found a few times. The rearrangement links TRBV30 to TRBJ1-5, with D possibly being TRBD1 (5 bases). The germline gives CDR1 GTSNPN, CDR2 SVGIG (reference sequence). Trimming cost V 3 bases and J 1 base, with 16 bases left between them. The CDR3 is made up of 16 amino acids. CDR3 DNA sequence: TGTGCCTGGAGCGGGGGAGCGATTTTGAGCAATCAGCCCCAGCATTTT. Protein: CAWSGGAILSNQPQHF.

The rearrangement links TRBV11-2 to TRBJ2-1, with TRBD2 matching over 7 bases. V dropped 1 base and J dropped 7; count of bases not matched to a gene: 4. Germline-derived CDR1 and CDR2 are SGHAT and FQNNGV. The CDR3 covers 14 residues. The CDR3 bases are TGTGCCAGCAGCTTAGGACTAGCCGCGAATGAGCAGTTCTTC. This codes for CASSLGLAANEQFF.

This chain joins TRBV4-1 and TRBJ2-3; possibly TRBD1 or TRBD2 for D (5 bases each). Trimming took off 0 bases at V and 1 base at J, with 11 bases between the two ends. The germline CDR1 and CDR2 sequences are MGHRA and YSYEKL. The CDR3 contains 16 residues. CDR3 coding DNA: TGCGCCAGCAGCCAAGATTGGGGGTCAGGCACAGATACGCAGTATTTT. It specifies CASSQDWGSGTDTQYF.

This clone was seen a few times. The chain uses TRBV11-2 and TRBJ2-7, with 7 bases identical to TRBD1. CDR1 and CDR2 from the germline V gene are SGHAT and FQNNGV. With V trimmed by 3 bases and J by 1 base, 6 bases remained unmatched. This CDR3 has 15 residues. CDR3 DNA: TGTGCCAGCAGCTTGTACAGGGGTGGGTCCTACGAGCAGTACTTC. It codes for CASSLYRGGSYEQYF. Full variable domain (missing parts from reference TRBV11-2 and TRBJ2-7): EAGVAQSPRYKIIEKRQSVAFWCNPISGHATLYWYQQILGQGPKLLIQFQNNGVVDDSQLPKDRFSAERLKGVDSTLKIQPAKLEDSAVYLCASSLYRGGSYEQYFGPGTRLTVT.

The chain has TRBV10-3 and TRBJ1-2; TRBD1 agrees at 7 bases. V lost 6 bases to trimming and J lost 8 bases; unmatched junction nucleotides: 12. In germline, CDR1 is ENHRY, CDR2 SYGVKD. This CDR3 is 14 amino acids long. CDR3 sequence (DNA): TGTGCCATCAGCTCCGGGACAGATTTTCAAGGCTACACCTTC. Translation gives CAISSGTDFQGYTF.

This chain uses TRBV29-1 with TRBJ2-5; possibly TRBD1 for D (7 bases). Trimming cost V 6 bases and J 5 bases, with 19 bases left between them. CDR3 length equals 14 residues. Germline V gene data show CDR1 as SQVTM and CDR2 as ANQGSEA. CDR3 coding DNA: TGCAGCGTAACCGCAGGGGCAGGGGGGGAGACCCAGTACTTC. Protein product: CSVTAGAGGETQYF.

This chain joins TRBV30 and TRBJ1-4; TRBD1 aligns across 7 bases. The CDR3 covers 15 residues. The trim removed 2 bases at V and 3 bases at J, leaving 6 bases unmatched. Per the germline V gene, CDR1 is GTSNPN and CDR2 is SVGIG (reference sequence). The CDR3, as DNA: TGTGCCTGGAGTCGACAGGGTCCGGCTAATGAAAAACTGTTTTTT. It codes for CAWSRQGPANEKLFF.

The chain uses TRBV10-3 and TRBJ1-3; D gene unclear. Trimming took off 0 bases at V and 4 bases at J, with 4 bases between the two ends. The CDR3 contains 13 residues. Looked up from germline, CDR1 is ENHRY and CDR2 is SYGVKD. The CDR3 DNA is TGTGCCATCAGTGAGTCTTTCGGAAACACCATATATTTT. Encoded protein: CAISESFGNTIYF.